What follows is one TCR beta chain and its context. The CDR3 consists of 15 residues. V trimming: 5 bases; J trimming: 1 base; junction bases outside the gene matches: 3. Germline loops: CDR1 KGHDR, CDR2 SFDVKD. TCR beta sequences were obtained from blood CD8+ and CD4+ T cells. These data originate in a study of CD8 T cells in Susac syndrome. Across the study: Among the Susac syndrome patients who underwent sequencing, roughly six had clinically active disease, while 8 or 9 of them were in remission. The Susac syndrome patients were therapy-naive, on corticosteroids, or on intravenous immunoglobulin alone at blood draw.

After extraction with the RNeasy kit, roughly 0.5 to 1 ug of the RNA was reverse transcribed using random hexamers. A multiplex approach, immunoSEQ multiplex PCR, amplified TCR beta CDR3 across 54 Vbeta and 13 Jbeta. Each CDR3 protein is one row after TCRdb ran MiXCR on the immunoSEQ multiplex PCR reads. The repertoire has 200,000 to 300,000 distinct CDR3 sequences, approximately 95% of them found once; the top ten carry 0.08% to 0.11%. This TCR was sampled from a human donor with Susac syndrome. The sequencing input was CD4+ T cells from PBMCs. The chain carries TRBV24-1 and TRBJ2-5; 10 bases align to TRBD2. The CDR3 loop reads CATSASGRAQETQYF. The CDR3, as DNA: TGTGCCACCAGTGCGAGCGGGAGGGCCCAAGAGACCCAGTACTTC.